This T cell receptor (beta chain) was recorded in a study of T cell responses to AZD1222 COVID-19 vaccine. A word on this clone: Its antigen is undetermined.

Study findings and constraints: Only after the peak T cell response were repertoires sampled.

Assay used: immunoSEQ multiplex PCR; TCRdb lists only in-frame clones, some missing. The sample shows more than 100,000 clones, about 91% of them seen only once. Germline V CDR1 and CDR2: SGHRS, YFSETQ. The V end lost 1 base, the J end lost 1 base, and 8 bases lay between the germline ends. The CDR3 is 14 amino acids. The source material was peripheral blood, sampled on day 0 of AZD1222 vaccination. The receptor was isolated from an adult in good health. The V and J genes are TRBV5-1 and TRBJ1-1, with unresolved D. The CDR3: CASSLNLRNTEAFF. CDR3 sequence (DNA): TGCGCCAGCAGCTTGAACTTACGGAACACTGAAGCTTTCTTT. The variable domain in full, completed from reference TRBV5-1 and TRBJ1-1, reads KAGVTQTPRYLIKTRGQQVTLSCSPISGHRSVSWYQQTPGQGLQFLFEYFSETQRNKGNFPGRFSGRQFSNSRSEMNVSTLELGDSALYLCASSLNLRNTEAFFGQGTRLTVV.